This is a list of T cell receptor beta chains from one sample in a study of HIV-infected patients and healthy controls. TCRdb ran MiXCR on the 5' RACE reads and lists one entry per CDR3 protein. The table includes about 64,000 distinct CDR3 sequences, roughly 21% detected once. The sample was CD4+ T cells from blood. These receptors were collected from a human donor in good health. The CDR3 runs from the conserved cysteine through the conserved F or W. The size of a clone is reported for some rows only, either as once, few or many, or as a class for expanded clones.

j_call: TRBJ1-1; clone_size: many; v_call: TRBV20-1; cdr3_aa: CSAKAPGTEAFF
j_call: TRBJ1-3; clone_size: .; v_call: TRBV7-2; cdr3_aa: CASSLGGPGNTIYF
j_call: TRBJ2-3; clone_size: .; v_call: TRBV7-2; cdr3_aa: CASSVRDLTDTQYF
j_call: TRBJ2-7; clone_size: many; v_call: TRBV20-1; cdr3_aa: CSALRGPHPYEQYF
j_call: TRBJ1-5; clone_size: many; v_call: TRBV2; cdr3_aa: CASSEKGRGRGQPQHF
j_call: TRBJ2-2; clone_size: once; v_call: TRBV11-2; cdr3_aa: CASSNTGGVTGELFF
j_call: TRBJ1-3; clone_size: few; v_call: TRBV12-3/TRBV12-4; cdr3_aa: CASSLSGPSGNTIYF
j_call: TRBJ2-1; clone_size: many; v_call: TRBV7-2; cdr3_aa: CASSPGGPQFF
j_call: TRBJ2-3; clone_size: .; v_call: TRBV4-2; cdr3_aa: CASSQAATFGQGGTDTQYF
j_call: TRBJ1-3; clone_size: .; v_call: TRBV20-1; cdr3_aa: CSARVGGGNTIYF
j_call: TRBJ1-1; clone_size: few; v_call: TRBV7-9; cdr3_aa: CASSLGQGAPGAFF
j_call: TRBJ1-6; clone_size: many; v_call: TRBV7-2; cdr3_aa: CASSADRDSPLHF
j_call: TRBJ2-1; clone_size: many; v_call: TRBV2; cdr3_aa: CASRREGTGQNEQFF
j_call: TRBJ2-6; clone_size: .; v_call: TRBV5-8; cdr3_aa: CASRQGLSGANVLTF
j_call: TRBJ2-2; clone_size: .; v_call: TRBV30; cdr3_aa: CAWTRVTGLATGELFF
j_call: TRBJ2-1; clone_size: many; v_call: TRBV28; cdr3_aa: CASSSSADSYNEQFF
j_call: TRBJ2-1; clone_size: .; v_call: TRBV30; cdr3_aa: CAWSPLGEQFF
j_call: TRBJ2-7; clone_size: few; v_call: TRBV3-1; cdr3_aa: CASSQSAGVSREQYF
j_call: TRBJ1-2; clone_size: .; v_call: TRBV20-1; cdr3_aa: CSARDPGRIANYGYTF
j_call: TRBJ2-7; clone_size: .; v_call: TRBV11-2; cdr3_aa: CASSQAGIGPYEQYF
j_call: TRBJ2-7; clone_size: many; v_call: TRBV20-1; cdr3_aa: CSARDSGRDYEQYF
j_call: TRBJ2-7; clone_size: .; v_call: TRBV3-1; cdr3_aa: CASSQTPGGEQYF
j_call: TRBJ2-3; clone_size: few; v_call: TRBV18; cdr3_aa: CASSRITTGGDTQYF
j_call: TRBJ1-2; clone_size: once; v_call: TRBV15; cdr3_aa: CATSTGQGAPYGYTF